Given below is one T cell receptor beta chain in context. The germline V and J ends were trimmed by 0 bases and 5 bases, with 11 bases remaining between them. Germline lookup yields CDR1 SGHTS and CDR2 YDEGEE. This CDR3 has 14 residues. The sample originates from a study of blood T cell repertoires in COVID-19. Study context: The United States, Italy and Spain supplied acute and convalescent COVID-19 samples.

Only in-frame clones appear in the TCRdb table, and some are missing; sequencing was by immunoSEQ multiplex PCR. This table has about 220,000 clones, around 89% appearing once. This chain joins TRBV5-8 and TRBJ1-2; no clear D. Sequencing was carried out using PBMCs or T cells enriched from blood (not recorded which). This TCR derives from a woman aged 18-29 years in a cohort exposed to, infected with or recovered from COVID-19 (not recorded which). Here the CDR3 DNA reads TGTGCCAGCAGCTTGGTATCAGTGCATTATGGCTACACCTTC. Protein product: CASSLVSVHYGYTF.